A selection of T cell receptor beta chains follows, all from one sample in a study of CD8 T cells in ankylosing spondylitis. Via MiXCR, TCRdb re-called the 5' RACE reads, giving one row per CDR3 protein. The repertoire consists of over 30,000 distinct CDR3 sequences, with under 15% occurring once and the leading ten covering approximately 31%. Sequences were obtained from synovial fluid, either unsorted or a sorted T cell fraction (not recorded which). The receptors stem from a male donor with ankylosing spondylitis. CDR3s include the opening cysteine and the closing phenylalanine or tryptophan. Fields, in order: V gene, clone size, D gene, J gene, CDR3 protein, CDR3 DNA. D genes are given only for firm matches. Rows give clone size only sometimes, using once, few, many, or a class for an expanded clone.

V: TRBV10-3
size: NA
D: NA
J: TRBJ1-1
CDR3: CAITSADWNTEAFF
DNA: TGTGCCATCACCTCAGCTGATTGGAACACTGAAGCTTTCTTT

V: TRBV4-3
size: many
D: NA
J: TRBJ2-7
CDR3: CASSQGSGEPYEQYF
DNA: TGCGCCAGCAGCCAAGGGAGCGGTGAACCCTACGAGCAGTACTTC

V: TRBV27
size: few
D: NA
J: TRBJ1-6
CDR3: CASSLSLERPNSPLHF
DNA: TGTGCCAGCAGTTTATCGTTGGAGAGACCTAATTCACCCCTCCACTTT

V: TRBV7-2
size: many
D: NA
J: TRBJ1-1
CDR3: CASSGMGQWGTEAFF
DNA: TGTGCCAGCAGCGGAATGGGACAATGGGGCACTGAAGCTTTCTTT

V: TRBV27
size: NA
D: NA
J: TRBJ2-7
CDR3: CASSHGRAYEQYF
DNA: TGTGCCAGCAGTCATGGACGGGCCTACGAGCAGTACTTC

V: TRBV5-1
size: NA
D: NA
J: TRBJ2-7
CDR3: CASSFDRTGRYEQYF
DNA: TGCGCCAGCAGCTTTGACAGAACCGGTCGCTACGAGCAGTACTTC

V: TRBV20-1
size: NA
D: NA
J: TRBJ2-5
CDR3: CSARVGGPQETQYF
DNA: TGCAGTGCTAGAGTAGGGGGGCCGCAAGAGACCCAGTACTTC

V: TRBV4-3
size: many
D: NA
J: TRBJ2-7
CDR3: CASSQDGQGILYEQYF
DNA: TGCGCCAGCAGCCAAGACGGTCAGGGGATCCTCTACGAGCAGTACTTC

V: TRBV12-3/TRBV12-4
size: NA
D: TRBD2
J: TRBJ2-7
CDR3: CASLGASGPLTYEQYF
DNA: TGTGCCAGCTTAGGGGCTAGCGGGCCCCTTACCTACGAGCAGTACTTC

V: TRBV5-1
size: many
D: NA
J: TRBJ2-7
CDR3: CASSTVGYEQYF
DNA: TGCGCCAGCAGCACGGTCGGCTACGAGCAGTACTTC

V: TRBV4-2
size: many
D: NA
J: TRBJ1-6
CDR3: CASSQDQIGDSNSPLHF
DNA: TGTGCCAGCAGCCAAGATCAGATAGGTGACAGTAATTCACCCCTCCACTTT

V: TRBV12-3/TRBV12-4
size: many
D: NA
J: TRBJ1-4
CDR3: CASSKGGGSNEKLFF
DNA: TGTGCCAGCAGTAAGGGGGGCGGATCGAATGAAAAACTGTTTTTT

V: TRBV6-5
size: few
D: NA
J: TRBJ2-2
CDR3: CASRLGTGELFF
DNA: TGTGCCAGCAGACTCGGTACCGGGGAGCTGTTTTTT

V: TRBV7-9
size: few
D: NA
J: TRBJ2-7
CDR3: CASSLDPLLDEQYF
DNA: TGTGCCAGCAGCTTAGACCCCCTGTTGGACGAGCAGTACTTC

V: TRBV10-3
size: few
D: TRBD2
J: TRBJ2-5
CDR3: CAISESNVGLAGTIQETQYF
DNA: TGTGCCATCAGTGAGTCGAATGTCGGACTAGCGGGGACCATTCAAGAGACCCAGTACTTC

V: TRBV10-1
size: many
D: NA
J: TRBJ1-5
CDR3: CASSESSQHF
DNA: TGCGCCAGCAGTGAGTCGAGCCAGCATTTT

V: TRBV7-9
size: few
D: NA
J: TRBJ1-3
CDR3: CASSRRTAGNTIYF
DNA: TGTGCCAGCAGCCGACGGACAGCTGGAAACACCATATATTTT

V: TRBV13
size: few
D: NA
J: TRBJ1-2
CDR3: CASSLGVEYYGYTF
DNA: TGTGCCAGCAGCTTGGGGGTAGAGTACTATGGCTACACCTTC

V: TRBV7-9
size: NA
D: NA
J: TRBJ2-3
CDR3: CASSLVYTDTQYF
DNA: TGTGCCAGCAGCCTGGTTTACACAGATACGCAGTATTTT

V: TRBV20-1
size: many
D: TRBD1
J: TRBJ1-2
CDR3: CSARTGGQGPFYTF
DNA: TGCAGTGCTAGAACGGGGGGACAGGGACCTTTCTACACCTTC

V: TRBV11-2
size: many
D: NA
J: TRBJ2-7
CDR3: CASSLAESYEQYF
DNA: TGTGCCAGCAGCTTGGCGGAATCCTACGAGCAGTACTTC

V: TRBV9
size: few
D: NA
J: TRBJ2-1
CDR3: CASGVAYNEQFF
DNA: TGTGCCAGCGGGGTGGCCTACAATGAGCAGTTCTTC

V: TRBV7-8
size: few
D: NA
J: TRBJ2-3
CDR3: CASSLVAGTNTQYF
DNA: TGTGCCAGCAGCTTAGTTGCGGGTACAAATACGCAGTATTTT

V: TRBV4-1
size: few
D: NA
J: TRBJ1-5
CDR3: CASSQEDSPMHRQPQHF
DNA: TGCGCCAGCAGCCAGGAGGACAGTCCGATGCACCGTCAGCCCCAGCATTTT

V: TRBV7-9
size: NA
D: NA
J: TRBJ1-2
CDR3: CASSFTGSGYTF
DNA: TGTGCCAGCAGCTTTACAGGCTCGGGCTACACCTTC

V: TRBV4-2
size: many
D: TRBD2
J: TRBJ2-1
CDR3: CASSMGTSGPNEQFF
DNA: TGTGCCAGCAGCATGGGGACTAGCGGGCCCAATGAGCAGTTCTTC

V: TRBV6-2/TRBV6-3
size: many
D: NA
J: TRBJ1-1
CDR3: CASSYSEFAEAFF
DNA: TGTGCCAGCAGTTACTCGGAGTTTGCTGAAGCTTTCTTT

V: TRBV5-1
size: many
D: NA
J: TRBJ2-1
CDR3: CASSLVSGEDNEQFF
DNA: TGCGCCAGCAGCTTGGTGTCAGGGGAGGACAATGAGCAGTTCTTC

V: TRBV5-5
size: few
D: NA
J: TRBJ2-4
CDR3: CASSSGTAKNIQYF
DNA: TGTGCCAGCAGCTCCGGGACAGCCAAAAACATTCAGTACTTC

V: TRBV6-5
size: few
D: NA
J: TRBJ2-3
CDR3: CASSYGRGATDTQYF
DNA: TGTGCCAGCAGTTATGGCAGGGGGGCCACAGATACGCAGTATTTT

V: TRBV7-9
size: NA
D: NA
J: TRBJ1-4
CDR3: CASSLGEGEIEKLFF
DNA: TGTGCCAGCAGCTTAGGTGAGGGGGAGATCGAAAAACTGTTTTTT

V: TRBV11-2
size: few
D: TRBD1
J: TRBJ2-7
CDR3: CASSLRDRPAYEQYF
DNA: TGTGCCAGCAGCCTAAGGGACAGGCCGGCCTACGAGCAGTACTTC

V: TRBV6-4
size: many
D: NA
J: TRBJ2-5
CDR3: CASSEDGDKETQYF
DNA: TGTGCCAGCAGTGAAGATGGAGATAAAGAGACCCAGTACTTC

V: TRBV7-6
size: NA
D: NA
J: TRBJ1-1
CDR3: CASSLRGINTEAFF
DNA: TGTGCCAGCAGCTTGAGGGGGATCAACACTGAAGCTTTCTTT

V: TRBV3-1
size: few
D: NA
J: TRBJ1-1
CDR3: CASSQWGSRTEAFF
DNA: TGTGCCAGCAGCCAATGGGGCAGCCGCACTGAAGCTTTCTTT

V: TRBV20-1
size: many
D: TRBD2
J: TRBJ2-5
CDR3: CSARGGRPGEGTQYF
DNA: TGCAGTGCTAGGGGGGGGAGACCGGGTGAGGGGACCCAGTACTTC

V: TRBV24-1
size: NA
D: NA
J: TRBJ2-1
CDR3: CATSTTEYNEQFF
DNA: TGTGCCACCAGTACGACAGAATACAATGAGCAGTTCTTC

V: TRBV3-1
size: NA
D: NA
J: TRBJ2-7
CDR3: CASSHHRPHETYEQYF
DNA: TGTGCCAGCAGCCACCACCGGCCCCATGAAACCTACGAGCAGTACTTC

V: TRBV27
size: few
D: NA
J: TRBJ1-1
CDR3: CASSLSDSAGTEAFF
DNA: TGTGCCAGCAGTTTATCGGACAGCGCGGGCACTGAAGCTTTCTTT